Each of the 13 T cell receptor beta chains below was sequenced from the same sample in a study of cytomegalovirus exposure and HLA in healthy donors. The PCR contained 60 Vbeta and 13 Jbeta primers. Clones were sequenced by immunoSEQ multiplex PCR, and TCRdb holds only the in-frame ones, with some missing. The table lists roughly 180,000 clones, roughly 80% of them singletons. Sequencing input: PBMCs. The receptor set was obtained from a female donor in good health and CMV-seronegative.

V is TRBV29-1 and J is TRBJ2-1; 7 nucleotides agree with TRBD2. The CDR3 runs to 11 residues. Germline V gene sequence: CDR1 SQVTM, CDR2 ANQGSEA. V trimming: 3 bases; J trimming: 15 bases; junction bases outside the gene matches: 8. The CDR3 here is CSVEDGASGFF. CDR3 bases: TGCAGCGTTGAGGACGGGGCTAGCGGGTTCTTC.

This rearrangement joins TRBV5-4 to TRBJ2-2; 9 bases align to TRBD2. V lost 0 bases to trimming and J lost 7 bases; unmatched junction nucleotides: 7. CDR3 length: 16 residues. Germline-derived CDR1 and CDR2 are SGHNT and YYREEE (reference sequence). The CDR3, as DNA: TGTGCCAGCAGCTTGGTAGCGGGGGTTTCCGACGGGGAGCTGTTTTTT. Its translation: CASSLVAGVSDGELFF.

This chain uses TRBV27 with TRBJ1-1; D uncertain. Between the trimmed V and J ends, which lost 6 bases and 0 bases, there was a span of 17 bases. There are 16 residues in the CDR3. Germline values: CDR1 MNHEY, CDR2 SMNVEV (reference sequence). This CDR3 is CASRAQRQTMNTEAFF. The CDR3 DNA is TGTGCCAGCAGGGCCCAGCGGCAGACTATGAACACTGAAGCTTTCTTT.

J is TRBJ2-1 and V is TRBV2; 8 nucleotides line up with TRBD2. The V segment lost 1 base and the J segment 8 bases; nucleotides outside the gene matches: 7. Germline CDR1 is SNHLY and CDR2 is FYNNEI. The CDR3 runs 15 residues. The CDR3: CASSEEAGEWDEQFF. In nucleotides, the CDR3 is TGTGCCAGCAGTGAAGAAGCGGGAGAGTGGGATGAGCAGTTCTTC.

The gene calls are TRBV7-3 and TRBJ2-2; tentatively, D is TRBD2 (6 bases). Germline values: CDR1 SGHTA, CDR2 FQGTGA. The V and J ends lost 4 bases and 6 bases respectively, with 15 bases between them. The CDR3 totals 15 residues. DNA of the CDR3: TGTGCCAGCAGCTCAGCACCCGCGGGATCCGGGGAGCTGTTTTTT. It yields the protein CASSSAPAGSGELFF.

This chain connects TRBV7-2 to TRBJ2-7; 8 positions agree with TRBD2. The CDR3 runs to 16 residues. CDR1 SGHTA and CDR2 FQGNSA come from the germline V gene. The V segment lost 1 base and the J segment 3 bases; nucleotides outside the gene matches: 8. CDR3 in amino acids: CASSLVAGSSIYEQYF. In DNA, the CDR3 is TGTGCCAGCAGCTTAGTAGCGGGGAGTTCTATCTACGAGCAGTACTTC.

The chain couples TRBV6-5 to TRBJ2-3, with 10 positions matching TRBD1. The CDR3 runs 15 residues. The V segment lost 5 bases and the J segment 5 bases; nucleotides outside the gene matches: 7. The germline V gene has CDR1 MNHEY and CDR2 SVGAGI. In DNA form, the CDR3 reads TGTGCCAGCAGTGTGACAGGGGGCAGGGTAGATACGCAGTATTTT. Residues: CASSVTGGRVDTQYF.

This clone was detected a few times. The chain carries TRBV5-6 and TRBJ2-1; 13 nucleotides agree with TRBD2. Losses at the gene ends were 0 bases for V and 7 bases for J; bases not matched to a gene: 7. CDR3 length equals 17 residues. Germline values: CDR1 SGHDT, CDR2 YYEEEE. The CDR3 DNA is TGTGCCAGCAGCTTGGGGTTACTAGCGGGGGGGCCTAATGAGCAGTTCTTC. As protein: CASSLGLLAGGPNEQFF.

The chain combines TRBV27 with TRBJ2-1; 7 bases agree with TRBD1. Per the germline V gene, CDR1 is MNHEY and CDR2 is SMNVEV (reference sequence). V shed 4 bases, J shed 4 bases, and the junction held 10 bases outside the gene matches. This CDR3 region has 16 residues. CDR3 sequence (DNA): TGTGCCAGCAGTTCCGACCGGGACAGTGCTTACAATGAGCAGTTCTTC. Translation: CASSSDRDSAYNEQFF.

The chain uses TRBV19 and TRBJ2-1; D possibly corresponds to TRBD2 (5 bases). The V end was cut by 10 bases, the J end by 0 bases, with 16 bases between. There are 15 residues in the CDR3. Germline CDR1 reads LNHDA; CDR2 reads SQIVND (reference sequence). The DNA of the CDR3 is TGTGCCACCAGACGCTCGGGGAGCTCCTACAATGAGCAGTTCTTC. Translating gives CATRRSGSSYNEQFF.

The chain uses TRBV12-5 and TRBJ2-1, with 12 positions matching TRBD1. The V gene end was trimmed by 1 base and the J gene end by 4 bases; junction bases not matched to a gene: 5. The CDR3 is made up of 17 amino acids. The germline CDR1 and CDR2 sequences are LGHNT and FRNRAP. CDR3 coding DNA: TGTGCTAGTGGTTTGGCCCGGGACAGGGGGCATTACAATGAGCAGTTCTTC. This gives the protein CASGLARDRGHYNEQFF. Looking up the rest from reference TRBV12-5 and TRBJ2-1 gives the full variable domain: DARVTQTPRHKVTEMGQEVTMRCQPILGHNTVFWYRQTMMQGLELLAYFRNRAPLDDSGMPKDRFSAEMPDATLATLKIQPSEPRDSAVYFCASGLARDRGHYNEQFFGPGTRLTVL.

The chain has TRBV7-2 and TRBJ2-3; 10 bases match TRBD2. CDR1 and CDR2 (germline): SGHTA, FQGNSA. V lost 4 bases, J lost 1 base, and 2 bases stayed unmatched. CDR3 size: 15 residues. The CDR3 coding sequence is TGTGCCAGCAGCTCCGGACTAGCGGGCACAGATACGCAGTATTTT. Translated: CASSSGLAGTDTQYF. Filled out from reference TRBV7-2 and TRBJ2-3, the complete variable domain reads GAGVSQSPSNKVTEKGKDVELRCDPISGHTALYWYRQSLGQGLEFLIYFQGNSAPDKSGLPSDRFSAERTGGSVSTLTIQRTQQEDSAVYLCASSSGLAGTDTQYFGPGTRLTVL.

This clone was seen only a few times. V gene TRBV7-8 combines with J gene TRBJ2-2; possibly TRBD2 for D (5 bases). From germline, CDR1 is SGHVS and CDR2 FQNEAQ. The CDR3 length is 14 residues. The V end lost 1 base, the J end lost 7 bases, and 10 bases lay between the germline ends. CDR3 region: CASSLVREGGELFF. CDR3 nucleotides: TGTGCCAGCAGCTTAGTGAGGGAAGGCGGGGAGCTGTTTTTT.